A selection of T cell receptor beta chains follows, all from one sample in a study of shared clonotypes between healthy human individuals. Sequencing was performed with immunoSEQ multiplex PCR; in TCRdb, only in-frame clones are kept and a portion is missing. The repertoire includes 470,000 or so clones, more than 65% of them detected once, and 10% to 15% sits in the top ten. Material: PBMCs. These receptors all stem from a woman in her forties in good health. Some clones in this sample may be carry-over from other donors' samples. Each CDR3 is given with its conserved first and last residue. Each record gives: J gene, D gene, clone size, CDR3 length, V gene, CDR3 DNA, CDR3 protein. D genes are given only for firm matches. Clone size is given for some rows only: seen once, a few or many times, or a class if the clone is expanded.

J: TRBJ2-6; D: NA; size: NA; length: 16; V: TRBV7-9; DNA: TGTGCCAGCAGCTTATTCCACGGCTCTGGGGCCAACGTCCTGACTTTC; CDR3: CASSLFHGSGANVLTF
J: TRBJ2-7; D: NA; size: NA; length: 15; V: TRBV5-4; DNA: TGTGCCAGCAGCTTCGCCGACAGGGAGGGCTACGAGCAGTACTTC; CDR3: CASSFADREGYEQYF
J: TRBJ2-5; D: TRBD2; size: NA; length: 15; V: TRBV5-4; DNA: TGTGCCAGCAGCCTAGCGGGAGGGAACCAAGAGACCCAGTACTTC; CDR3: CASSLAGGNQETQYF
J: TRBJ1-2; D: NA; size: NA; length: 14; V: TRBV5-1; DNA: TGCGCCAGCAGCTTTCCGTCGGTACATGAGGGCTACACCTTC; CDR3: CASSFPSVHEGYTF
J: TRBJ1-5; D: NA; size: NA; length: 14; V: TRBV30; DNA: TGTGCCTGGAGTGTCGCCCACATTCAGCAGCCCCAGCATTTT; CDR3: CAWSVAHIQQPQHF
J: TRBJ1-5; D: NA; size: many; length: 16; V: TRBV4-1; DNA: TGCGCCAGCAGCCAAGCCACAGGGAGTGGCAATCAGCCCCAGCATTTT; CDR3: CASSQATGSGNQPQHF
J: TRBJ1-5; D: NA; size: NA; length: 14; V: TRBV9; DNA: TGTGCCAGCAGCCCTAGGGGGTCGGTGAAGCCCCAGCATTTT; CDR3: CASSPRGSVKPQHF
J: TRBJ1-5; D: TRBD1; size: NA; length: 16; V: TRBV28; DNA: TGTGCCAGCAGTTTCCAGGGGGGGGCAATCCACAACCCACAGCATTTT; CDR3: CASSFQGGAIHNPQHF
J: TRBJ2-3; D: NA; size: few; length: 16; V: TRBV5-1; DNA: TGCGCCAGCAGCCGGGGGGCTAGCGACTCCACAGATACGCAGTATTTT; CDR3: CASSRGASDSTDTQYF
J: TRBJ1-1; D: NA; size: NA; length: 15; V: TRBV5-1; DNA: TGCGCCAGCAGCTTGGAGGGGGTATCGGGCACTGAAGCTTTCTTT; CDR3: CASSLEGVSGTEAFF
J: TRBJ2-7; D: TRBD2; size: once; length: 13; V: TRBV19; DNA: TGTGCCAGTAGTATTAGCGGGATCTACGAGCAGTACTTC; CDR3: CASSISGIYEQYF
J: TRBJ2-7; D: NA; size: NA; length: 18; V: TRBV7-8; DNA: TGTGCCAGCAGCTTAGACCGCGTGCCGAAATTTTACTCCTACGAGCAGTACTTC; CDR3: CASSLDRVPKFYSYEQYF
J: TRBJ2-4; D: NA; size: NA; length: 17; V: TRBV27; DNA: TGTGCCAGCAGTTCGGGCAGAGCCGACCTTATTGAAAACATTCAGTACTTC; CDR3: CASSSGRADLIENIQYF
J: TRBJ2-7; D: TRBD1; size: NA; length: 13; V: TRBV5-5; DNA: TGTGCCAGCAGCACCACAGGGGATCGGCAGCAGTACTTC; CDR3: CASSTTGDRQQYF
J: TRBJ2-7; D: TRBD2; size: NA; length: 15; V: TRBV5-8; DNA: TGTGCCAGCAGCCTCGGGACTAGCGTCTACTACGAGCAGTACTTC; CDR3: CASSLGTSVYYEQYF
J: TRBJ2-1; D: TRBD2; size: NA; length: 13; V: TRBV28; DNA: TGTGCCAGCAGTTTAGGGACTAGCAATGAGCAGTTCTTC; CDR3: CASSLGTSNEQFF
J: TRBJ2-7; D: NA; size: NA; length: 19; V: TRBV11-2; DNA: TGTGCCAGCAGCTTAGATGACTTCCGAAACAGGTGGATGTCGTACGAGCAGTACTTC; CDR3: CASSLDDFRNRWMSYEQYF